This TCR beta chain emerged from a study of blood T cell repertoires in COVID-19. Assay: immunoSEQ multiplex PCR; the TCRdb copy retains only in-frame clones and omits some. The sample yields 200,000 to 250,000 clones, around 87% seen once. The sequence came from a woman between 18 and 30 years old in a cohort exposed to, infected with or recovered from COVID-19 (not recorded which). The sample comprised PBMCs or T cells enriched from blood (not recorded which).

Here the CDR3 DNA reads TGTGCCAGCAGGGATGCGGACAGGGCGGAGACCCAGTACTTC. Translating gives CASRDADRAETQYF. The rearrangement links TRBV2 to TRBJ2-5; TRBD1 agrees at 8 bases. The germline CDR1 and CDR2 sequences are SNHLY and FYNNEI. This CDR3 region has 14 residues. V was clipped by 6 bases and J by 5 bases; unmatched bases: 8.